Below are 25 T cell receptor beta chains sequenced from a single sample in a study of OX40 agonist ivuxolimab in advanced cancers. TCRdb's table, derived via immunoSEQ multiplex PCR, lists solely in-frame clones and lacks some. The sample has under 75,000 clones, around nine tenths seen once. The sample here was CD4+ or CD8+ T cells sorted from blood, taken in a trial of the OX40 agonist ivuxolimab. All receptors come from an adult with an advanced solid tumor such as melanoma, head and neck, liver or kidney cancer.

The chain links TRBV2 to TRBJ2-7; TRBD1 agrees at 9 bases. Trimming at V came to 6 bases and at J to 7 bases, leaving 10 bases not matched to a gene. Per germline, CDR1 SNHLY and CDR2 FYNNEI. The CDR3 consists of 14 residues. The CDR3 DNA follows: TGTGCCAGCAGGGGGGACAGGGCGCTTGAAGAGCAGTACTTC. It yields the protein CASRGDRALEEQYF.

The chain links TRBV11-2 to TRBJ1-3, with 7 nucleotides matching TRBD1. CDR3 length: 16 amino acids. J was trimmed by 4 bases and V by 4 bases; bases with no gene match: 10. The germline CDR1 and CDR2 sequences are SGHAT and FQNNGV. The DNA for the CDR3 is TGTGCCAGCAGCTCAATGTCCCGGGACAGAGGAAACACCATATATTTT. This translates into CASSSMSRDRGNTIYF.

This sequence joins TRBV7-6 and TRBJ2-1; 9 nucleotides align to TRBD2. V shed 4 bases, J shed 4 bases, and the junction held 8 bases outside the gene matches. CDR3 size: 16 residues. Germline V gene data show CDR1 as SGHVS and CDR2 as FNYEAQ. This CDR3 is CASSSTSSGTYNEQFF. The CDR3 DNA is TGTGCCAGCAGCTCAACGTCTAGCGGGACTTACAATGAGCAGTTCTTC.

CDR3 sequence reads: CSVVKVATDTQYF. CDR3 nucleotide sequence: TGCAGCGTTGTAAAGGTAGCCACAGATACGCAGTATTTT. This sequence joins TRBV29-1 and TRBJ2-3; D ambiguous. The CDR3 loop spans 13 amino acids. Trimming left V 4 bases short and J 2 bases short, with 10 bases between. The germline V gene encodes CDR1 SQVTM and CDR2 ANQGSEA.

The chain uses TRBV28 and TRBJ1-4; maybe TRBD1 (6 bases). The CDR3 sequence is 14 residues long. Trimming left V 5 bases short and J 3 bases short, with 10 bases between. Germline CDR1 is MDHEN and CDR2 is SYDVKM. Here the CDR3 reads CASSEGGSNEKLFF. DNA for the CDR3: TGTGCCAGCAGTGAGGGGGGCTCTAATGAAAAACTGTTTTTT.

V and J are TRBV7-9 and TRBJ1-4; D might be TRBD1 (5 bases). CDR1 is SEHNR, CDR2 FQNEAQ, per germline (reference sequence). This CDR3 has 15 residues. The ends were cut back, 5 bases at V and 8 bases at J, with 18 bases in the middle. The CDR3 nucleotides are TGTGCCAGCAGCCCCCAGCCGGGACGGGGGGAAAAACTGTTTTTT. This encodes CASSPQPGRGEKLFF. Complete variable domain (other parts from reference TRBV7-9 and TRBJ1-4): DTGVSQNPRHKITKRGQNVTFRCDPISEHNRLYWYRQTLGQGPEFLTYFQNEAQLEKSRLLSDRFSAERPKGSFSTLEIQRTEQGDSAMYLCASSPQPGRGEKLFFGSGTQLSVL.

The chain couples TRBV7-3 to TRBJ2-3; 10 bases are a match to TRBD2. Germline V CDR1 and CDR2: SGHTA, FQGTGA. V was clipped by 3 bases and J by 4 bases; unmatched bases: 4. The CDR3 is 15 residues long. CDR3 sequence reads: CASSFSGRGSDTQYF. The CDR3 DNA reads as TGTGCCAGCAGCTTCAGCGGGAGGGGTTCAGATACGCAGTATTTT.

V is TRBV5-4 and J is TRBJ1-1; D is unresolved. The CDR3 is made up of 13 amino acids. Germline loops: CDR1 SGHNT, CDR2 YYREEE (reference sequence). Trimming cost V 0 bases and J 1 base, with 4 bases left between them. The DNA of the CDR3 is TGTGCCAGCAGCTTGGAGGAGAACACTGAAGCTTTCTTT. This codes for CASSLEENTEAFF.

V and J are TRBV27 and TRBJ1-2; D is perhaps TRBD1 (5 bases). This CDR3 comprises 13 residues. The V end was cut by 5 bases, the J end by 6 bases, with 13 bases between. CDR1 MNHEY and CDR2 SMNVEV come from the germline V gene (reference sequence). CDR3 DNA sequence: TGTGCCAGCAGTAACTCAGGGTGGAATGGCTACACCTTC. Protein: CASSNSGWNGYTF.

The chain employs TRBV21-1 and TRBJ2-5. TRBV21-1 is an annotated pseudogene. There are 17 residues in the CDR3. The CDR3 protein is CASSAGRGLSRQETQYF. The CDR3 bases are TGTGCCAGCAGCGCGGGTCGGGGCCTAAGCCGACAAGAGACCCAGTACTTC.

The chain employs TRBV28 and TRBJ2-2; a possible D gene is TRBD1 (6 bases). The length of the CDR3 is 17 residues. V lost 5 bases and J 4 bases, leaving 20 bases between the germline ends. CDR1 and CDR2 (germline): MDHEN, SYDVKM. CDR3 coding DNA: TGTGCCAGCAGTCAAAGTTACAGGGCAACAGGCACCGGGGAGCTGTTTTTT. Its protein is CASSQSYRATGTGELFF.

This clone was seen just once. DNA of the CDR3: TGTGCCAGCTCACCGGGACTAGCGGCTACTGGCGAGCAGTACTTC. Translated, it gives CASSPGLAATGEQYF. The V and J genes are TRBV18 and TRBJ2-7; TRBD2 agrees at 11 bases. The CDR3 covers 15 residues. Per germline, CDR1 KGHSH and CDR2 LQKENI. Unmatched junction bases numbered 7, after V lost 3 bases and J lost 6 bases.

This sequence joins TRBV11-2 and TRBJ1-1; unclear D gene. The germline gives CDR1 SGHAT, CDR2 FQNNGV. The CDR3 totals 13 residues. V lost 10 bases and J 10 bases, leaving 22 bases between the germline ends. CDR3 sequence (DNA): TGTGCCACCTCTTTCCTACGCGTCCGCGTAGCTTTCTTT. This codes for CATSFLRVRVAFF.

As concerns this clone: At the DNA level, this CDR3 is encoded by other sequences in the same sample as well. This sequence joins TRBV2 and TRBJ1-5, with D unclear. Trimming pared 1 base from V and 4 bases from J, leaving 8 bases between. CDR1 is SNHLY and CDR2 is FYNNEI in the germline V gene. This CDR3 spans 14 amino acids. The CDR3 nucleotides read TGTGCCAGCAGTGAAGGGGTCTCTAATCAGCCCCAGCATTTT. Translated, it gives CASSEGVSNQPQHF.

The chain couples TRBV7-2 to TRBJ1-2; TRBD1 aligns across 9 bases. Germline V CDR1 and CDR2: SGHTA, FQGNSA. This CDR3 is 15 amino acids long. V trimming: 1 base; J trimming: 8 bases; junction bases outside the gene matches: 8. CDR3: CASSLGGQGRRGYTF. Written as DNA, the CDR3 is TGTGCCAGCAGCTTAGGGGGACAGGGAAGGCGCGGCTACACCTTC.

The rearrangement joins TRBV7-8 to TRBJ2-1, with D unclear. Germline V gene sequence: CDR1 SGHVS, CDR2 FQNEAQ. The V and J ends lost 4 bases and 0 bases respectively, with 10 bases between them. This CDR3 has 15 residues. This CDR3 is CASSSSVDSYNEQFF. The DNA of the CDR3 is TGTGCCAGCAGCTCATCAGTGGACTCCTACAATGAGCAGTTCTTC.

Of note for this clone: Other DNA sequences from this sample encode an identical CDR3 as well. The chain is built from TRBV30 and TRBJ2-7, with no clear D. Between the trimmed V and J ends, which lost 4 bases and 6 bases, there was a span of 19 bases. There are 14 residues in the CDR3. Germline V gene lookup returns CDR1 GTSNPN and CDR2 SVGIG (reference sequence). The CDR3 bases are TGTGCCTGGAACCCTCTCGGCTCCCGGTTCGAGCAGTACTTC. It encodes CAWNPLGSRFEQYF.

V and J are TRBV5-1 and TRBJ2-2; D is possibly TRBD1 (5 bases). V lost 4 bases to trimming and J lost 5 bases, with 18 bases between them. CDR1 and CDR2 from the germline V gene are SGHRS and YFSETQ. The CDR3 has 16 amino acids. CDR3 bases: TGCGCCAGCAGCCAAAGACCAGGGCTGGGAACCGGGGAGCTGTTTTTT. Translation gives CASSQRPGLGTGELFF.

The chain links TRBV5-4 to TRBJ2-1; D unresolved. CDR1 and CDR2 from the germline V gene are SGHNT and YYREEE (reference sequence). The CDR3 is 16 residues long. V was shortened by 7 bases and J by 1 base, with 18 bases between the two germline ends. This chain's CDR3 is CASSSRATPSYNEQFF. The CDR3 region has the DNA TGTGCCAGCTCTAGTAGGGCCACCCCTTCCTACAATGAGCAGTTCTTC.

CDR3 coding DNA: TGTGCCATCAGACAGGGAGGTATGAACACTGAAGCTTTCTTT. Residues: CAIRQGGMNTEAFF. The chain couples TRBV10-3 to TRBJ1-1; weak D call: TRBD1 (6 bases). CDR3 length: 14 residues. CDR1 and CDR2 (germline): ENHRY, SYGVKD. V lost 6 bases and J 0 bases, leaving 11 bases between the germline ends.

The chain joins TRBV14 to TRBJ2-2, with 7 bases lining up with TRBD1. The CDR3 consists of 15 residues. Trimming cost V 2 bases and J 4 bases; bases outside gene matches: 4. CDR1 is SGHDN, CDR2 FVKESK, per germline. For the CDR3, the DNA is TGTGCCAGCAGCCAATCACAGGGGCGCACCGGGGAGCTGTTTTTT. This encodes CASSQSQGRTGELFF.

Here the CDR3 reads CASSPVLGSRDQETQYF. For the CDR3, the DNA is TGTGCCAGCTCTCCGGTCCTAGGGAGTAGGGACCAAGAGACCCAGTACTTC. The chain couples TRBV19 to TRBJ2-5; tentatively, D is TRBD2 (5 bases). Germline values: CDR1 LNHDA, CDR2 SQIVND (reference sequence). V was shortened by 9 bases and J by 0 bases, with 23 bases between the two germline ends. The CDR3 extends over 17 amino acids.

The J gene is TRBJ1-5, the V gene TRBV2; D uncertain. The CDR3 is 12 amino acids. Germline CDR1 is SNHLY and CDR2 is FYNNEI. V shed 4 bases and J shed 3 bases, with 4 bases lying between them. The CDR3 DNA follows: TGTGCCAGCAGTGGTGACAATCAGCCCCAGCATTTT. Translating gives CASSGDNQPQHF.

The rearrangement uses TRBV27 and TRBJ2-3, with 8 bases aligning to TRBD2. V gave up 3 bases and J gave up 8 bases; unmatched junction bases: 7. The CDR3 contains 14 residues. The germline gives CDR1 MNHEY, CDR2 SMNVEV (reference sequence). The CDR3: CASSFTSGRGTQYF. The DNA for the CDR3 is TGTGCCAGCAGTTTTACTAGCGGCCGGGGTACGCAGTATTTT.

The rearrangement uses TRBV27 and TRBJ2-5; no clear D gene. Germline V lookup: CDR1 MNHEY, CDR2 SMNVEV (reference sequence). The CDR3 is 13 amino acids. V was shortened by 5 bases and J by 7 bases, with 14 bases between the two germline ends. CDR3 protein: CASSTDAVGTQYF. CDR3 in DNA: TGTGCCAGCAGTACCGACGCGGTGGGGACCCAGTACTTC.